A selection of T cell receptor beta chains follows, all from one sample in a study. TCRdb ran MiXCR on the 5' RACE reads and lists one entry per CDR3 protein. The sample shows about 64,000 distinct CDR3 sequences, 22% of them seen only once. The sample consisted of memory CD4+ T cells sorted from a lymph node. All receptors come from a female donor with breast cancer. The CDR3 runs from the conserved cysteine through the conserved F or W. The D gene is left open where the match is weak. Clone size, where shown, is once, few, many, or a class for clones that have expanded.

V: TRBV5-1; size: NA; J: TRBJ2-1; D: TRBD2; DNA: TGCGCCAGCAGCTTCCCCACCGGGACTAGTGGGTACAATGAGCAGTTCTTC; CDR3: CASSFPTGTSGYNEQFF
V: TRBV5-1; size: many; J: TRBJ2-1; D: NA; DNA: TGCGCCAGCAGCTTGGCACAAACCAACAATGAGCAGTTCTTC; CDR3: CASSLAQTNNEQFF
V: TRBV6-2/TRBV6-3; size: many; J: TRBJ1-5; D: NA; DNA: TGTGCCAGCAGGCAGGGAGAGGGGATGGGACAGCCCCAGCATTTT; CDR3: CASRQGEGMGQPQHF
V: TRBV7-9; size: many; J: TRBJ2-1; D: NA; DNA: TGTGCCAGCAGCTTGTCCTTGGTGCAGTACAATGAGCAGTTCTTC; CDR3: CASSLSLVQYNEQFF
V: TRBV7-2; size: NA; J: TRBJ1-2; D: TRBD1; DNA: TGTGCCAGCAGCTTATCAGAAGGACAGGTCTATGGCTACACCTTC; CDR3: CASSLSEGQVYGYTF
V: TRBV5-6; size: many; J: TRBJ2-5; D: NA; DNA: TGTGCCAGCAGCTTGGCAGCCCAAGAGACCCAGTACTTC; CDR3: CASSLAAQETQYF
V: TRBV6-1; size: few; J: TRBJ1-2; D: NA; DNA: TGTGCCAGCAGTGTGTTGAACTATGGCTACACCTTC; CDR3: CASSVLNYGYTF
V: TRBV12-3/TRBV12-4; size: many; J: TRBJ2-1; D: TRBD2; DNA: TGTGCCAGCAGTTTAACCGGGGGGTGGGGTGGTGAGCAGTTCTTC; CDR3: CASSLTGGWGGEQFF
V: TRBV19; size: few; J: TRBJ2-1; D: NA; DNA: TGTGCCAGTAGAAGAGTGGCAGGCTCAACGAATGAGCAGTTCTTC; CDR3: CASRRVAGSTNEQFF
V: TRBV5-1; size: few; J: TRBJ2-5; D: TRBD1; DNA: TGCGCCAGCAGCTTGGCTCTAGGACAGGGAAAAGAGACCCAGTACTTC; CDR3: CASSLALGQGKETQYF
V: TRBV20-1; size: many; J: TRBJ1-1; D: NA; DNA: TGCAGTGCTCCTATATGGGGGAACACTGAAGCTTTCTTT; CDR3: CSAPIWGNTEAFF
V: TRBV20-1; size: NA; J: TRBJ2-3; D: TRBD2; DNA: TGCAGTGCTAGTACCGCCCTAGCGGGAGGTTCCACAGATACGCAGTATTTT; CDR3: CSASTALAGGSTDTQYF
V: TRBV7-6; size: NA; J: TRBJ2-1; D: TRBD1; DNA: TGTGCCAGCAGCTTGGACAGGGGTACCTACAATGAGCAGTTCTTC; CDR3: CASSLDRGTYNEQFF
V: TRBV6-5; size: many; J: TRBJ1-4; D: TRBD1; DNA: TGTGCCAGCAAGATGGGACAGGGCTATGAAAAACTGTTTTTT; CDR3: CASKMGQGYEKLFF
V: TRBV6-5; size: many; J: TRBJ2-3; D: NA; DNA: TGTGCCAGCAGTTACGCGGAGGGTGCAGATACGCAGTATTTT; CDR3: CASSYAEGADTQYF
V: TRBV12-3/TRBV12-4; size: many; J: TRBJ1-3; D: TRBD1; DNA: TGTGCCAGCAGTTGGGACAGTAGAAACACCATATATTTT; CDR3: CASSWDSRNTIYF
V: TRBV7-9; size: few; J: TRBJ1-2; D: NA; DNA: TGTGCCAGCAGCTTAGGAGGGGTCGATGGCTACACCTTC; CDR3: CASSLGGVDGYTF